A selection of T cell receptor beta chains follows, all from one sample in a study of T cell changes during pregnancy in multiple sclerosis. Some clones are missing from TCRdb's copy, which holds only in-frame ones; the method was immunoSEQ multiplex PCR. The sample carries under 40,000 clones, roughly 90% recorded once. The sample here was CD8+ T cells from peripheral blood mononuclear cells, taken after pregnancy. These receptor sequences come from a female donor with multiple sclerosis, enrolled in a pregnancy study. Each CDR3 is given with its conserved first and last residue. D genes are given only for firm matches. Clone size is not always given. Where it is, it says once, few, many or a class for expanded clones.

CDR3 length: 11
J gene: TRBJ2-1
D gene: TRBD2
V gene: TRBV10-3
clone size: .
CDR3 DNA: TGTGCCATCAGTGCGGGGGGTGAGCAGTTCTTC
CDR3 protein: CAISAGGEQFF

CDR3 length: 16
J gene: TRBJ1-1
D gene: .
V gene: TRBV4-3
clone size: .
CDR3 DNA: TGCGCCAGCAGCCAAGAGAACAGGGTACTGGGAACTGAAGCTTTCTTT
CDR3 protein: CASSQENRVLGTEAFF

CDR3 length: 12
J gene: TRBJ2-1
D gene: TRBD1
V gene: TRBV6-1
clone size: .
CDR3 DNA: TGTGCCAGCACCGGGGACAGGGTCAAGCAGTTCTTC
CDR3 protein: CASTGDRVKQFF

CDR3 length: 13
J gene: TRBJ2-5
D gene: TRBD2
V gene: TRBV5-3
clone size: medium-sized
CDR3 DNA: TGTGCCAGAAGCCGGGGGGACTCGGAGACCCAGTACTTC
CDR3 protein: CARSRGDSETQYF

CDR3 length: 17
J gene: TRBJ1-5
D gene: .
V gene: TRBV27
clone size: .
CDR3 DNA: TGTGCCAGCAGTTTGTCTGGCCCTTATAGCAATCAGCCCCCCCAGCATTTT
CDR3 protein: CASSLSGPYSNQPPQHF

CDR3 length: 11
J gene: TRBJ2-7
D gene: .
V gene: TRBV29-1
clone size: .
CDR3 DNA: TGCAGCGGGAGGGTCGGGGCCGAGCAGTACTTC
CDR3 protein: CSGRVGAEQYF

CDR3 length: 14
J gene: TRBJ1-2
D gene: .
V gene: TRBV6-5
clone size: .
CDR3 DNA: TGTGCCAGCACCGACCGAGGTGGTTCCTATGGCTACACCTTC
CDR3 protein: CASTDRGGSYGYTF

CDR3 length: 13
J gene: TRBJ2-7
D gene: .
V gene: TRBV27
clone size: .
CDR3 DNA: TGTGCCAGCAGTCCCCACAATTCCTACGAGCAGTACTTC
CDR3 protein: CASSPHNSYEQYF

CDR3 length: 14
J gene: TRBJ1-1
D gene: .
V gene: TRBV6-6
clone size: once
CDR3 DNA: TGTGCCAGCAGTTACTCAGGGGTCGACACTGAAGCTTTCTTT
CDR3 protein: CASSYSGVDTEAFF

CDR3 length: 13
J gene: TRBJ1-1
D gene: .
V gene: TRBV6-1
clone size: .
CDR3 DNA: TGTGCCAGCAGTGGAACAGAGAACACTGAAGCTTTCTTT
CDR3 protein: CASSGTENTEAFF

CDR3 length: 15
J gene: TRBJ2-7
D gene: TRBD1
V gene: TRBV4-2
clone size: .
CDR3 DNA: TGTGCCAGCAGCCAAGCACAGGGGGCTCGCGGCGAGCAGTACTTC
CDR3 protein: CASSQAQGARGEQYF

CDR3 length: 15
J gene: TRBJ1-6
D gene: .
V gene: TRBV4-3
clone size: .
CDR3 DNA: TGCGCCAGCAGCCAGGACTGGGGATATAATTCACCCCTCCACTTT
CDR3 protein: CASSQDWGYNSPLHF

CDR3 length: 14
J gene: TRBJ2-7
D gene: .
V gene: TRBV5-5
clone size: .
CDR3 DNA: TGTGCCAGCAGCGACCGAATTCAGGCATACGAGCAGTACTTC
CDR3 protein: CASSDRIQAYEQYF

CDR3 length: 16
J gene: TRBJ1-1
D gene: .
V gene: TRBV7-9
clone size: .
CDR3 DNA: TGTGCCAGCAGCTTAAGTACCACAGTAGGGAACACTGAAGCTTTCTTT
CDR3 protein: CASSLSTTVGNTEAFF

CDR3 length: 18
J gene: TRBJ2-7
D gene: TRBD2
V gene: TRBV10-3
clone size: .
CDR3 DNA: TGTGCCATCAGCCAGGGACTAGCGGGGGGAACAACCTCCTACGAGCAGTACTTC
CDR3 protein: CAISQGLAGGTTSYEQYF

CDR3 length: 13
J gene: TRBJ1-6
D gene: TRBD1
V gene: TRBV19
clone size: .
CDR3 DNA: TGTGCCAGTACCTCGACAGGGCGGTCACCCCTCCACTTT
CDR3 protein: CASTSTGRSPLHF

CDR3 length: 14
J gene: TRBJ2-5
D gene: TRBD1
V gene: TRBV9
clone size: .
CDR3 DNA: TGTGCCAGCAGCGCGGACAGGGACCAAGAGACCCAGTACTTC
CDR3 protein: CASSADRDQETQYF

CDR3 length: 13
J gene: TRBJ1-1
D gene: .
V gene: TRBV6-6
clone size: .
CDR3 DNA: TGTGCCAGCAGCCTCGGGAGCAACACTGAAGCTTTCTTT
CDR3 protein: CASSLGSNTEAFF

CDR3 length: 13
J gene: TRBJ2-7
D gene: .
V gene: TRBV9
clone size: .
CDR3 DNA: TGTGCCAGCAGCGTAGGGCAGGGGAACGAGCAGTACTTC
CDR3 protein: CASSVGQGNEQYF

CDR3 length: 14
J gene: TRBJ1-5
D gene: TRBD1
V gene: TRBV19
clone size: .
CDR3 DNA: TGTGCCAGTAGCCGGGACAGGGTTGATCAGCCCCAGCATTTT
CDR3 protein: CASSRDRVDQPQHF

CDR3 length: 10
J gene: TRBJ2-1
D gene: TRBD2
V gene: TRBV19
clone size: once
CDR3 DNA: TGTGCCAGTCGGGGGGGTGAGCAGTTCTTC
CDR3 protein: CASRGGEQFF

CDR3 length: 15
J gene: TRBJ2-5
D gene: TRBD2
V gene: TRBV7-6
clone size: .
CDR3 DNA: TGTGCCAGCAGCCTCCGCGGGGGGCCTGGAGAGACCCAGTACTTC
CDR3 protein: CASSLRGGPGETQYF

CDR3 length: 15
J gene: TRBJ2-3
D gene: TRBD2
V gene: TRBV11-3
clone size: .
CDR3 DNA: TGTGCCAGCAGCCGCGGGGGAGCAGTAACAGATACGCAGTATTTT
CDR3 protein: CASSRGGAVTDTQYF

CDR3 length: 15
J gene: TRBJ1-4
D gene: .
V gene: TRBV15
clone size: .
CDR3 DNA: TGTGCCACCAGACCTTGGGGGGAAGGGAATGAAAAACTGTTTTTT
CDR3 protein: CATRPWGEGNEKLFF

CDR3 length: 17
J gene: TRBJ1-1
D gene: .
V gene: TRBV21-1
clone size: once
CDR3 DNA: TGTGCCAGCACGACCGTCCTGGGGAGGCAATTGAACACTGAAGCTTTCTTT
CDR3 protein: CASTTVLGRQLNTEAFF

CDR3 length: 16
J gene: TRBJ1-1
D gene: TRBD1
V gene: TRBV19
clone size: .
CDR3 DNA: TGTGCCAGTAGTCCCGGGACAGCAGTCCCCTACACTGAAGCTTTCTTT
CDR3 protein: CASSPGTAVPYTEAFF

CDR3 length: 14
J gene: TRBJ2-7
D gene: .
V gene: TRBV27
clone size: .
CDR3 DNA: TGTGCCAGCAGTGTCAAGGGAGGCTCCTACGAGCAGTACTTC
CDR3 protein: CASSVKGGSYEQYF